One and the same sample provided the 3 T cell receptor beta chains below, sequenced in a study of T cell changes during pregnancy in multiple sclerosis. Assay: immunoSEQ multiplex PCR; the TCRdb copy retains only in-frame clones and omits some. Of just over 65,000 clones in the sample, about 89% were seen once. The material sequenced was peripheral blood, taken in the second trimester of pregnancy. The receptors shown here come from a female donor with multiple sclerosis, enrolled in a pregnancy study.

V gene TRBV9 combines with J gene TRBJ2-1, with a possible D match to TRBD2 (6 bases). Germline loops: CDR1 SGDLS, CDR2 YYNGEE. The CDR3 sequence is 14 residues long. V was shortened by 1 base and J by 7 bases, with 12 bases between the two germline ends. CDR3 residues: CASSVLGGMNEQFF. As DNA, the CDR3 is TGTGCCAGCAGCGTACTAGGCGGGATGAATGAGCAGTTCTTC.

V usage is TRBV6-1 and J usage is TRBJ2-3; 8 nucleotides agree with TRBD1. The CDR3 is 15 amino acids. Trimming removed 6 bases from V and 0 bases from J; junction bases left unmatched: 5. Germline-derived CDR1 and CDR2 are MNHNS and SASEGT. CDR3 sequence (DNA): TGTGCCAGCAGCATGGACAGGGTGAGCACAGATACGCAGTATTTT. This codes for CASSMDRVSTDTQYF.

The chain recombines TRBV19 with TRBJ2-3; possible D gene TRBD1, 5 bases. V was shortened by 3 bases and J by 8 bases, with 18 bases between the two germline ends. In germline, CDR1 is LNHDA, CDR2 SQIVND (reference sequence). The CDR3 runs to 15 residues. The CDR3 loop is CASSIMQGGSGTQYF. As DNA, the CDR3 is TGTGCCAGTAGTATCATGCAGGGCGGTTCGGGTACGCAGTATTTT.